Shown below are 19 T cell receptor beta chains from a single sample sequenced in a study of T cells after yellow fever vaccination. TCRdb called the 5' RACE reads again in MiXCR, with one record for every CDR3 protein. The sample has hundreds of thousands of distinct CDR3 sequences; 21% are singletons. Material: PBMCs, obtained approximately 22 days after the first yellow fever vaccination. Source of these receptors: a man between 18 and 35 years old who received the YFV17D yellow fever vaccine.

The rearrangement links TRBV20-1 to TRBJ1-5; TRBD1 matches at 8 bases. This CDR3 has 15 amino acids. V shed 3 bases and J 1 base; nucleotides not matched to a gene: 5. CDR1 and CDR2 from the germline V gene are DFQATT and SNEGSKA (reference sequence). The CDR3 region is CSASRQGNSNQPQHF. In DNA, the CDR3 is TGCAGTGCTAGCAGACAGGGGAACAGCAATCAGCCCCAGCATTTT.

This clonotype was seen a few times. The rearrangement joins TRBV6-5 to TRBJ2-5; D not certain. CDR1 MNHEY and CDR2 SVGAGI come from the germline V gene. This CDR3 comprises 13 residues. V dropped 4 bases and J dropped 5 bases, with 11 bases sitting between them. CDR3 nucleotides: TGTGCCAGCAGTTCCTGGGGTGGGGAGACCCAGTACTTC. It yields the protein CASSSWGGETQYF.

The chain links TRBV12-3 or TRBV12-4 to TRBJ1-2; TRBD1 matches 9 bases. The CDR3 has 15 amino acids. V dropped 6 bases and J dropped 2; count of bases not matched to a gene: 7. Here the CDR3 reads CASRPMGTGNYGYTF. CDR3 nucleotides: TGTGCCAGCAGACCGATGGGGACAGGGAACTATGGCTACACCTTC.

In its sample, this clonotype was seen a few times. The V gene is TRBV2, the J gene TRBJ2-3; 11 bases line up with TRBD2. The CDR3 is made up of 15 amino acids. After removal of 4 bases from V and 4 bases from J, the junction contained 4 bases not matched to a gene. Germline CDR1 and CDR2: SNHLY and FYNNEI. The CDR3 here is CASSALAGVSDTQYF. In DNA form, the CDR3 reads TGTGCCAGCAGTGCACTAGCGGGGGTCTCAGATACGCAGTATTTT.

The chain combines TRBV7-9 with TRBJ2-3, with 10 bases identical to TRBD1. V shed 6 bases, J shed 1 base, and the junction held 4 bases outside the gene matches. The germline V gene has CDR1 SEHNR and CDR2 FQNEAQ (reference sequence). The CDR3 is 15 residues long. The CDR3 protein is CASREGTGGTDTQYF. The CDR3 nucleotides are TGTGCCAGCAGAGAGGGGACAGGGGGCACAGATACGCAGTATTTT.

The CDR3 reads CASSQLADSSTDTQYF. The DNA for the CDR3 is TGTGCCAGCAGCCAACTAGCTGACTCTAGCACAGATACGCAGTATTTT. The genes are TRBV4-2 and TRBJ2-3; maybe TRBD2 (5 bases). The V and J ends lost 2 bases and 0 bases respectively, with 12 bases between them. The CDR3 is 16 residues long. The V gene's germline CDR1 is LGHNA and CDR2 YNFKEQ.

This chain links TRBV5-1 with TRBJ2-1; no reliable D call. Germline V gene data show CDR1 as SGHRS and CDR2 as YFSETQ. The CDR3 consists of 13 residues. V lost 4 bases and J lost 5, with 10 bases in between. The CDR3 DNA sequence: TGCGCCAGCAGCCCTATCCCCAACAATGAGCAGTTCTTC. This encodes CASSPIPNNEQFF.

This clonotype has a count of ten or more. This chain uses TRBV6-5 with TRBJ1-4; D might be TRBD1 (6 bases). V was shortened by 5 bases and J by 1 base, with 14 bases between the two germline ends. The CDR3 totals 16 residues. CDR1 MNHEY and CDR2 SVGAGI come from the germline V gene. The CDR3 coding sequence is TGTGCCAGCAGTCGCGAGACAGGAGGAACTAATGAAAAACTGTTTTTT. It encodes CASSRETGGTNEKLFF.

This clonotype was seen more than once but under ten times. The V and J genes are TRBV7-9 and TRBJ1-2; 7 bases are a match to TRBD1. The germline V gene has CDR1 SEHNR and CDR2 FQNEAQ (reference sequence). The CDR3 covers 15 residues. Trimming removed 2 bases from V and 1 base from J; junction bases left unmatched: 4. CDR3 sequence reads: CASSLLTGFNYGYTF. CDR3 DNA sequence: TGTGCCAGCAGCTTATTGACAGGGTTTAACTATGGCTACACCTTC.

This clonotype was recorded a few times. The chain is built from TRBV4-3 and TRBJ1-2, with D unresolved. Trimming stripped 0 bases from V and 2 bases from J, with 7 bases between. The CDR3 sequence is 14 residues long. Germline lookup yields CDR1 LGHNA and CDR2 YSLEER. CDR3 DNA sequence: TGCGCCAGCAGCCAAGAAGGCAGAAACTATGGCTACACCTTC. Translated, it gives CASSQEGRNYGYTF.

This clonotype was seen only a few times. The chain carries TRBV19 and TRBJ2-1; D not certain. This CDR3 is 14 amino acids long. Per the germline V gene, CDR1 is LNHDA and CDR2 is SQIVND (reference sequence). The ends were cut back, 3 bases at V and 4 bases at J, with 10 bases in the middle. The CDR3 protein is CASSIRYGYNEQFF. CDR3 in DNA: TGTGCCAGTAGTATCCGGTATGGGTACAATGAGCAGTTCTTC.

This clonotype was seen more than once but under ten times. The CDR3 bases are TGTGCCAGCTCCCGGTTCCTGACGAACACAGATACGCAGTATTTT. Encoded protein: CASSRFLTNTDTQYF. The chain recombines TRBV3-1 with TRBJ2-3, with D uncertain. From germline, CDR1 is LGHDT and CDR2 YNNKEL (reference sequence). Trimming left V 8 bases short and J 2 bases short, with 17 bases between. The CDR3 loop spans 15 amino acids.

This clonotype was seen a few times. In DNA, the CDR3 is TGCGCCAGCAGCTTGGGCGGGGGCCTCAATGAGCAGTTCTTC. Amino acid sequence: CASSLGGGLNEQFF. The chain couples TRBV5-1 to TRBJ2-1; D might be TRBD2 (7 bases). Looked up from germline, CDR1 is SGHRS and CDR2 is YFSETQ. The CDR3 is made up of 14 amino acids. V lost 0 bases and J lost 6, with 10 bases in between.

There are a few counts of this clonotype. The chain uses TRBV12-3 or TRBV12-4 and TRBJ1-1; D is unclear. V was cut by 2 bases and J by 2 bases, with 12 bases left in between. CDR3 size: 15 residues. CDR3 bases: TGTGCCAGCAGTTTACGGCTGATTAGTAACACTGAAGCTTTCTTT. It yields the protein CASSLRLISNTEAFF.

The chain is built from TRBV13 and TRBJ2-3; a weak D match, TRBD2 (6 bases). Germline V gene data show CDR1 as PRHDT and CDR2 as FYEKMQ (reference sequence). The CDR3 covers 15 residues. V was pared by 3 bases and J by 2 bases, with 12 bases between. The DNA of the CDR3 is TGTGCCAGCAGCTTTCGGGAGCCTTCCACAGATACGCAGTATTTT. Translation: CASSFREPSTDTQYF.

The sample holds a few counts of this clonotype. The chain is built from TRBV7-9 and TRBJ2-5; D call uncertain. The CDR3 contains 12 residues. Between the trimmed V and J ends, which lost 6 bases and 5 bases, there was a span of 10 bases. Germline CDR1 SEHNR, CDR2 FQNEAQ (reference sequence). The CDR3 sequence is CASSSTAETQYF. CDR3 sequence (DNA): TGTGCCAGCAGTTCAACGGCGGAGACCCAGTACTTC.

CDR3 protein: CASSQGAHTNYGYTF. The DNA of the CDR3 is TGCGCCAGCAGCCAAGGAGCACATACTAACTATGGCTACACCTTC. This chain links TRBV4-3 with TRBJ1-2; no reliable D call. Germline assignment: CDR1 LGHNA and CDR2 YSLEER. CDR3 length equals 15 residues. Trimming removed 1 base at V and 0 bases at J, with 9 bases between.

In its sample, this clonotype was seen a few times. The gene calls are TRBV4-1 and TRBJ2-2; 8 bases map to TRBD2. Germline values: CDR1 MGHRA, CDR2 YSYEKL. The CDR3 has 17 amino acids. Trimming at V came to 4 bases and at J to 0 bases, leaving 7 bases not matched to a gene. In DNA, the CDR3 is TGCGCCAGCAGCCCCCGCGGTAGCGGGACGAACACCGGGGAGCTGTTTTTT. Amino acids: CASSPRGSGTNTGELFF.

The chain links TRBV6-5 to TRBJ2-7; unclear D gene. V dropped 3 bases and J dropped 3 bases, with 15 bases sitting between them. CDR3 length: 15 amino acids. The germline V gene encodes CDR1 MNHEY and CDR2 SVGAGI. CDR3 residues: CASSYQQYTYYEQYF. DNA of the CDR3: TGTGCCAGCAGTTATCAACAGTACACGTACTACGAGCAGTACTTC.